The rows below give T cell receptor beta chains drawn from one sample of a study of T cells in Graves' hyperthyroidism and ophthalmopathy. TCRdb reprocessed the multiplex PCR reads with MiXCR, giving one entry per CDR3 protein. The data contain about 550,000 distinct CDR3 sequences, around 21% of them singletons. The specimen was blood. All receptors derive from a man aged 18-30 years with Graves' hyperthyroidism. The CDR3 runs from the conserved cysteine through the conserved F or W. The D gene is left open where the match is weak. Clone size is not always given. Where it is, it says once, few, many or a class for expanded clones.

D gene	J gene	V gene	clone size	CDR3 protein	CDR3 DNA
.	TRBJ2-5	TRBV12-3/TRBV12-4	once	CASSLSAGTHQETQYF	TGTGCCAGCAGTTTATCAGCTGGGACCCATCAAGAGACCCAGTACTTC
TRBD1	TRBJ1-1	TRBV7-9	.	CASSLGTVQGQKAFF	TGTGCCAGCAGCTTAGGGACCGTTCAGGGACAGAAGGCTTTCTTT
.	TRBJ1-1	TRBV6-8	once	CASSGQGTNTEAFF	TGTGCCAGCAGTGGTCAGGGGACGAACACTGAAGCTTTCTTT
.	TRBJ1-1	TRBV5-1	many	CASSDQGRETEAFF	TGCGCCAGCAGCGATCAGGGTCGGGAGACTGAAGCTTTCTTT
TRBD1	TRBJ1-2	TRBV9	few	CASSVDPQGRSLPKANYGYTF	TGTGCCAGCAGCGTAGATCCACAGGGGCGCAGCCTCCCGAAAGCTAACTATGGCTACACCTTC
TRBD1	TRBJ1-2	TRBV9	many	CASSVETGGYGYTF	TGTGCCAGCAGCGTTGAGACAGGGGGCTATGGCTACACCTTC
.	TRBJ2-6	TRBV20-1	many	CSARKAGANVLTF	TGCAGTGCTAGGAAGGCTGGGGCCAACGTCCTGACTTTC
.	TRBJ1-1	TRBV4-2	.	CASSLESSQENTEAFF	TGTGCCAGCAGCCTCGAATCCTCGCAGGAGAACACTGAAGCTTTCTTT
.	TRBJ1-2	TRBV5-1	few	CASSLDRAGYGYTF	TGCGCCAGCAGCCTGGACCGCGCTGGCTATGGCTACACCTTC
.	TRBJ2-5	TRBV2	many	CASSVAEETQYF	TGTGCCAGCAGTGTAGCGGAGGAGACCCAGTACTTC
.	TRBJ2-6	TRBV20-1	many	CSAGRSSGANVLTF	TGCAGTGCTGGAAGGTCCTCTGGGGCCAACGTCCTGACTTTC
.	TRBJ2-7	TRBV4-2	many	CASSQGGGPYEQYF	TGTGCCAGCAGCCAAGGAGGCGGTCCCTACGAGCAGTACTTC
.	TRBJ2-7	TRBV12-3/TRBV12-4	many	CASSLIAGLYEQYF	TGTGCCAGCAGTTTAATCGCCGGCTTGTACGAGCAGTACTTC
.	TRBJ2-7	TRBV28	many	CASSLLAAEQYF	TGTGCCAGCAGTTTATTGGCCGCCGAGCAGTACTTC
.	TRBJ1-2	TRBV2	.	CASSDSGFGGYTF	TGTGCCAGCAGTGACTCAGGGTTCGGCGGCTACACCTTC
.	TRBJ1-1	TRBV11-2	many	CASSAPGVETEAFF	TGTGCCAGCAGCGCACCAGGGGTGGAGACTGAAGCTTTCTTT
.	TRBJ2-5	TRBV5-1	.	CASSNPGGQGGETQYF	TGCGCCAGCAGTAATCCTGGGGGCCAAGGGGGAGAGACCCAGTACTTC
TRBD1	TRBJ2-5	TRBV11-2	few	CASSKDRVGETQYF	TGTGCCAGCAGCAAGGACAGGGTGGGGGAGACCCAGTACTTC
TRBD1	TRBJ1-6	TRBV12-3/TRBV12-4	.	CASRQGALVSPLHF	TGTGCCTCCCGACAGGGGGCTTTAGTTTCACCCCTCCACTTT
.	TRBJ1-1	TRBV13	many	CASSLDLQHTEAFF	TGTGCCAGCAGCTTAGATTTACAGCACACTGAAGCTTTCTTT
.	TRBJ1-5	TRBV28	many	CASSWAGAVNQPQHF	TGTGCCAGCAGTTGGGCAGGGGCGGTGAACCAGCCCCAGCATTTT
.	TRBJ1-2	TRBV6-5	many	CASSYDGASRNGYTF	TGTGCCAGCAGTTACGATGGGGCATCAAGAAATGGCTACACCTTC
TRBD2	TRBJ2-5	TRBV12-3/TRBV12-4	few	CASSIAGGPSETQYF	TGTGCCAGCAGTATAGCGGGAGGGCCCTCGGAGACCCAGTACTTC
.	TRBJ2-7	TRBV18	.	CASSRSDTSEQYF	TGTGCCAGCTCCCGCTCTGACACTTCCGAGCAGTACTTC
.	TRBJ2-7	TRBV2	many	CASRDLGSYEQYF	TGTGCCAGCAGGGATCTCGGCTCCTACGAGCAGTACTTC
.	TRBJ1-2	TRBV5-1	.	CASSSGRRNGYTF	TGCGCCAGCAGCTCCGGGAGGCGGAATGGCTACACCTTC
.	TRBJ2-2	TRBV12-3/TRBV12-4	many	CASSPDPGELFF	TGTGCCAGCAGCCCAGACCCCGGGGAGCTGTTTTTT
.	TRBJ1-1	TRBV19	many	CASKVLQSNTEAFF	TGTGCCAGTAAAGTGTTACAGTCGAACACTGAAGCTTTCTTT
TRBD1	TRBJ1-1	TRBV20-1	many	CSAPTGGAEAFF	TGCAGTGCACCGACAGGGGGGGCTGAAGCTTTCTTT
.	TRBJ2-5	TRBV28	many	CASSIRGGQETQYF	TGTGCCAGCAGTATCCGAGGCGGGCAAGAGACCCAGTACTTC
.	TRBJ1-3	TRBV25-1	many	CASSESARISGNTIYF	TGTGCCAGCAGTGAGAGCGCCAGGATAAGCGGAAACACCATATATTTT
TRBD1	TRBJ2-5	TRBV6-1	many	CASRDTQGLETQYF	TGTGCCAGCAGAGACACACAGGGGTTGGAGACCCAGTACTTC
.	TRBJ2-5	TRBV30	many	CAFNAGPTGWTQYF	TGTGCCTTCAATGCCGGGCCTACGGGGTGGACCCAGTACTTC
.	TRBJ2-7	TRBV4-1	.	CASSQFRDINYEQYF	TGCGCCAGCAGCCAATTCCGGGACATCAACTACGAGCAGTACTTC
.	TRBJ2-5	TRBV10-2	many	CASSESAGDWETQYF	TGCGCCAGCAGTGAATCAGCGGGCGACTGGGAGACCCAGTACTTC
.	TRBJ1-5	TRBV28	many	CASSQQVGDQPQHF	TGTGCCAGCAGTCAACAGGTCGGGGATCAGCCCCAGCATTTT
TRBD1	TRBJ2-7	TRBV12-3/TRBV12-4	many	CASSPGTGGSQYF	TGTGCCAGCAGTCCCGGGACAGGGGGCTCGCAGTACTTC
.	TRBJ2-7	TRBV2	many	CASSEVREGAFYEQYF	TGTGCCAGCAGTGAAGTTCGGGAGGGGGCATTCTACGAGCAGTACTTC
.	TRBJ2-7	TRBV25-1	.	CASSKEDWTVGNEQYF	TGTGCCAGCAGTAAAGAGGATTGGACGGTGGGCAACGAGCAGTACTTC
.	TRBJ2-7	TRBV2	many	CASSDTGLYEQYF	TGTGCCAGCAGTGATACAGGGTTATACGAGCAGTACTTC
.	TRBJ2-7	TRBV27	few	CASSMTGDGSYEQYF	TGTGCCAGCAGTATGACAGGCGACGGCTCCTACGAGCAGTACTTC
.	TRBJ2-2	TRBV20-1	many	CSASLVGGTGELFF	TGCAGTGCTAGTCTGGTGGGAGGCACCGGGGAGCTGTTTTTT